The 24 T cell receptor beta chains in this list originate from one sample, sequenced in a study of graft-versus-host responses after intestinal transplantation. Clones were sequenced by immunoSEQ multiplex PCR, and TCRdb holds only the in-frame ones, with some missing. The data contain about 50,000 clones, 80% to 95% of them seen just once; the ten biggest clones take up almost 2.5%. No antigen has been identified for these receptors. The input for sequencing was unstimulated CD4+ T cells sorted from spleen or lymph node cells, taken before transplant. The receptors here all came from a human donor who was the organ donor for an intestinal transplant.

This chain joins TRBV19 and TRBJ2-2; tentatively, D is TRBD2 (6 bases). Deletions cut 6 bases from V and 6 bases from J, with 8 bases between. This CDR3 is 12 amino acids long. Germline V lookup: CDR1 LNHDA, CDR2 SQIVND (reference sequence). CDR3 sequence reads: CASSLAAGELFF. The CDR3 DNA reads as TGTGCCAGTAGCTTAGCGGCCGGGGAGCTGTTTTTT.

The V call is TRBV6-6, the J call TRBJ1-1; 8 nucleotides line up with TRBD1. Per the germline V gene, CDR1 is MNHNY and CDR2 is SVGAGI (reference sequence). The V and J ends lost 2 bases and 2 bases, in that order; junction bases with no gene match: 4. The CDR3 runs to 15 residues. CDR3 region: CASSYPGQGNTEAFF. CDR3 bases: TGTGCCAGCAGTTACCCCGGACAGGGTAACACTGAAGCTTTCTTT.

The CDR3 spells CASSGIAGADTQYF. CDR3 DNA sequence: TGTGCCAGCAGCGGAATAGCGGGAGCGGATACGCAGTATTTT. This rearrangement joins TRBV9 to TRBJ2-3; 9 bases line up with TRBD2. The J segment lost 6 bases and the V segment lost 3 bases, leaving 5 bases of the junction unmatched. The CDR3 runs 14 residues. CDR1 and CDR2 from the germline V gene are SGDLS and YYNGEE.

The V gene is TRBV13, the J gene TRBJ2-5; the match to TRBD2 covers 10 bases. Trimming at V came to 1 base and at J to 6 bases, leaving 5 bases not matched to a gene. CDR1 and CDR2 (germline): PRHDT, FYEKMQ (reference sequence). The CDR3 is 15 residues long. CDR3 amino acids: CASSLALAGAKTQYF. Here the CDR3 DNA reads TGTGCCAGCAGCTTAGCGCTAGCGGGAGCCAAGACCCAGTACTTC. The entire variable domain, with the rest obtained from reference TRBV13 and TRBJ2-5, is as follows: AAGVIQSPRHLIKEKRETATLKCYPIPRHDTVYWYQQGPGQDPQFLISFYEKMQSDKGSIPDRFSAQQFSDYHSELNMSSLELGDSALYFCASSLALAGAKTQYFGPGTRLLVL.

This clone was found a few times. Other DNA sequences of this sample code for an identical CDR3. This chain uses TRBV5-1 with TRBJ1-1; 12 bases map to TRBD1. Losses at the gene ends were 1 base for V and 4 bases for J; bases not matched to a gene: 8. Germline CDR1 is SGHRS and CDR2 is YFSETQ. The CDR3 has 17 amino acids. The CDR3 region is CASSLRGTGGLSTEAFF. CDR3 nucleotides: TGCGCCAGCAGCTTGAGGGGGACAGGGGGCTTATCCACTGAAGCTTTCTTT.

The rearrangement links TRBV7-6 to TRBJ1-3; 7 bases map to TRBD1. Germline-derived CDR1 and CDR2 are SGHVS and FNYEAQ. The length of the CDR3 is 15 residues. The V gene end was trimmed by 1 base and the J gene end by 1 base; junction bases not matched to a gene: 1. The CDR3 spells CASSLEGASGNTIYF. CDR3 in DNA: TGTGCCAGCAGCTTAGAGGGGGCGTCTGGAAACACCATATATTTT. The full variable domain, completed using reference TRBV7-6 and TRBJ1-3, is GAGVSQSPRYKVTKRGQDVALRCDPISGHVSLYWYRQALGQGPEFLTYFNYEAQQDKSGLPNDRFSAERPEGSISTLTIQRTEQRDSAMYRCASSLEGASGNTIYFGEGSWLTVV.

V gene TRBV5-6 combines with J gene TRBJ1-1; no definite D call. The CDR3 has 12 residues. The V end lost 0 bases, the J end lost 7 bases, and 7 bases lay between the germline ends. CDR1 is SGHDT and CDR2 is YYEEEE in the germline V gene. CDR3 residues: CASSLAPREAFF. The DNA of the CDR3 is TGTGCCAGCAGCTTGGCCCCGCGTGAAGCTTTCTTT.

This sequence joins TRBV6-5 and TRBJ2-7, with D perhaps TRBD1 (5 bases). CDR3 length equals 14 residues. Per germline, CDR1 MNHEY and CDR2 SVGAGI. V was cut by 2 bases and J by 1 base, with 9 bases left in between. The CDR3 DNA reads as TGTGCCAGCAGTTACGTCCAGGGATCCTACGAGCAGTACTTC. This encodes CASSYVQGSYEQYF.

V usage is TRBV5-1 and J usage is TRBJ2-7; D is unclear. There are 14 residues in the CDR3. Germline CDR1 SGHRS, CDR2 YFSETQ. V shed 2 bases and J shed 3 bases, with 12 bases lying between them. The CDR3 sequence: CASSFSDLSYEQYF. In nucleotides, the CDR3 is TGCGCCAGCAGCTTTTCGGACCTCAGCTACGAGCAGTACTTC.

As to this clone: Other DNA sequences in this specimen translate into the identical CDR3. This chain connects TRBV20-1 to TRBJ2-7; D is uncertain. From germline, CDR1 is DFQATT and CDR2 SNEGSKA (reference sequence). The CDR3 is 11 amino acids. The V end was cut by 3 bases, the J end by 1 base, with 4 bases between. DNA of the CDR3: TGCAGTGCTAGGACATCCTACGAGCAGTACTTC. This gives the protein CSARTSYEQYF.

The V call is TRBV5-4, the J call TRBJ1-1; weak D call: TRBD1 (5 bases). Trimming removed 5 bases at V and 4 bases at J, with 18 bases between. CDR1 is SGHNT and CDR2 is YYREEE in the germline V gene (reference sequence). The CDR3 covers 15 residues. The CDR3 is CASSFWEGTSTEAFF. CDR3 in DNA: TGTGCCAGCAGTTTCTGGGAGGGGACCTCCACTGAAGCTTTCTTT.

The table lists this clone with a few counts. V and J are TRBV4-1 and TRBJ1-4, with TRBD1 matching 7 bases. V was pared by 3 bases and J by 8 bases, with 6 bases of the junction left unmatched. Germline assignment: CDR1 MGHRA and CDR2 YSYEKL. CDR3 length: 14 amino acids. In DNA, the CDR3 is TGCGCCAGCAGCCAGACAGGGAAAGTGGAAAAACTGTTTTTT. Translating gives CASSQTGKVEKLFF.

The chain links TRBV7-2 to TRBJ1-2; the D gene is possibly TRBD1 (6 bases). The CDR3 extends over 14 amino acids. V was trimmed by 1 base and J by 2 bases, leaving 8 bases between them. The germline gives CDR1 SGHTA, CDR2 FQGNSA. CDR3 amino acids: CASSLDQGNYGYTF. Here the CDR3 DNA reads TGTGCCAGCAGCTTAGATCAGGGGAACTATGGCTACACCTTC.

This clone was found a few times. This sequence joins TRBV7-9 and TRBJ1-1; D remains unclear. Germline CDR1 reads SEHNR; CDR2 reads FQNEAQ (reference sequence). Trimming left V 3 bases short and J 6 bases short, with 8 bases between. There are 12 residues in the CDR3. The chain's CDR3 is CASSFGKAEAFF. CDR3 bases: TGTGCCAGCAGCTTCGGTAAGGCTGAAGCTTTCTTT.

The chain joins TRBV5-1 to TRBJ2-5, with D perhaps TRBD1 or TRBD2 (6 bases each). The V end lost 0 bases, the J end lost 4 bases, and 10 bases lay between the germline ends. Germline CDR1 and CDR2: SGHRS and YFSETQ. The CDR3 consists of 14 residues. CDR3: CASSLDRGRETQYF. Written as DNA, the CDR3 is TGCGCCAGCAGCTTGGACCGGGGGCGAGAGACCCAGTACTTC.

V and J are TRBV7-9 and TRBJ1-1, with 8 positions matching TRBD1. The CDR3 is 16 residues long. The V gene's germline CDR1 is SEHNR and CDR2 FQNEAQ (reference sequence). Trimming removed 3 bases from V and 1 base from J; junction bases left unmatched: 7. The CDR3 sequence is CASSFPQGAWNTEAFF. CDR3 sequence (DNA): TGTGCCAGCAGCTTTCCGCAGGGGGCTTGGAACACTGAAGCTTTCTTT.

The rearrangement joins TRBV30 to TRBJ2-7, with 8 bases aligning to TRBD1. Germline V gene lookup returns CDR1 GTSNPN and CDR2 SVGIG (reference sequence). Trimming removed 1 base from V and 6 bases from J; junction bases left unmatched: 2. The CDR3 totals 12 residues. CDR3 nucleotide sequence: TGTGCCTGGAGTGCGACAGGGGCCGAGCAGTACTTC. Protein sequence: CAWSATGAEQYF.

The chain employs TRBV10-3 and TRBJ2-1; D might be TRBD2 (5 bases). V was clipped by 11 bases and J by 0 bases, with 14 bases between them. Germline assignment: CDR1 ENHRY and CDR2 SYGVKD. The CDR3 covers 14 residues. The CDR3 DNA is TGTGCCGTCCAGAGCGGCCCCTCCTACAATGAGCAGTTCTTC. Protein product: CAVQSGPSYNEQFF.

J is TRBJ2-3 and V is TRBV4-3; possible D gene TRBD2, 5 bases. The CDR3 runs 15 residues. In germline, CDR1 is LGHNA, CDR2 YSLEER. V lost 0 bases and J 1 base, leaving 8 bases between the germline ends. The chain's CDR3 is CASSQDTRGTDTQYF. CDR3 nucleotides: TGCGCCAGCAGCCAAGATACTAGAGGCACAGATACGCAGTATTTT.

The chain couples TRBV19 to TRBJ1-5; 9 bases map to TRBD1. CDR3 length: 15 amino acids. CDR1 is LNHDA and CDR2 is SQIVND in the germline V gene (reference sequence). V trimming: 5 bases; J trimming: 5 bases; junction bases outside the gene matches: 7. CDR3 nucleotides: TGTGCCAGTAGTCCCGGGACAGGGTGGGATCAGCCCCAGCATTTT. Protein: CASSPGTGWDQPQHF.

V gene TRBV4-3 combines with J gene TRBJ2-3, with 14 bases matching TRBD2. The V and J ends lost 4 bases and 5 bases, in that order; junction bases with no gene match: 2. Germline V lookup: CDR1 LGHNA, CDR2 YSLEER. CDR3 length: 15 residues. CDR3 nucleotides: TGCGCCAGCAGCCGAGGACTAGCGGGAGGAGATACGCAGTATTTT. Translated: CASSRGLAGGDTQYF.

About this clone itself: This specimen includes other DNA sequences encoding the same CDR3. The rearrangement joins TRBV7-2 to TRBJ1-4; a weak D match, TRBD1 (5 bases). This CDR3 has 15 amino acids. Germline V gene sequence: CDR1 SGHTA, CDR2 FQGNSA. V lost 1 base and J lost 8, with 14 bases in between. In nucleotides, the CDR3 is TGTGCCAGCAGCTTAGTGGGGGGAGAGAGGGAAAAACTGTTTTTT. Translation: CASSLVGGEREKLFF.

The CDR3 reads CAWSPLDGWAFF. DNA of the CDR3: TGTGCCTGGAGTCCTCTGGACGGATGGGCTTTCTTT. The rearrangement uses TRBV30 and TRBJ1-1; no clear D gene. In germline, CDR1 is GTSNPN, CDR2 SVGIG (reference sequence). The CDR3 consists of 12 residues. Trimming took off 2 bases at V and 11 bases at J, with 15 bases between the two ends. The variable domain in full, with the rest retrieved from reference TRBV30 and TRBJ1-1, is SQTIHQWPATLVQPVGSPLSLECTVEGTSNPNLYWYRQAAGRGLQLLFYSVGIGQISSEVPQNLSASRPQDRQFILSSKKLLLSDSGFYLCAWSPLDGWAFFGQGTRLTVV.

The chain uses TRBV6-6 and TRBJ2-1; 10 bases are a match to TRBD2. Germline trimming cut 7 bases from V and 9 bases from J; bases unmatched to any gene: 12. There are 15 residues in the CDR3. Germline lookup yields CDR1 MNHNY and CDR2 SVGAGI (reference sequence). The CDR3 sequence: CASTPWRTSGSEQFF. The CDR3 nucleotides read TGTGCCAGCACCCCTTGGAGGACTAGCGGTAGTGAGCAGTTCTTC.